This TCR beta chain is from a study of shared clonotypes between healthy human individuals. Deep-level settings were used for running the assay. Profiled with immunoSEQ multiplex PCR; TCRdb holds only in-frame clones, not every one. The sample carries 2 million to 2.5 million clones, around 93% recorded once. This clone has more than one count but fewer than ten. What it binds is unknown. Study-level findings and limits: Generation of non-shared clonotypes was less probable than generation of clonotypes shared by all four donors.

Trimming took off 4 bases at V and 11 bases at J, with 9 bases between the two ends. This CDR3 is built from 11 residues. CDR1 SEHNR and CDR2 FQNEAQ come from the germline V gene (reference sequence). This clonotype originated in a man aged 18 to 30 in good health. Some clones in this sample may be carry-over from other donors' samples. V and J are TRBV7-9 and TRBJ1-5; TRBD1 might be the D (6 bases). The sample was naive CD4+ T cells from PBMCs. Subset of the sample: CD45RA+ positively selected. CDR3 bases: TGTGCCAGCAGCTCAGGACAGTCCCAGCATTTT. This encodes CASSSGQSQHF.